This T cell receptor beta chain emerged from a study of T cells in Graves' hyperthyroidism and ophthalmopathy. Trimming took 3 bases from V and 6 from J; bases not matched to a gene: 3. Germline assignment: CDR1 SGHVS and CDR2 FQNEAQ. The CDR3 loop spans 16 amino acids. This clonotype has ten or more counts. TCR beta CDR3 regions were amplified from RNA. The TCR CDR3 first-round RT-PCR relied on the HTBI primer set. TCRdb re-analysed the multiplex PCR reads in MiXCR, keeping a single row per CDR3 protein. Of a few hundred thousand distinct CDR3 sequences listed, around 17% are singletons. The clonotype originates from a woman between 50 and 59 years old with Graves' hyperthyroidism. This chain connects TRBV7-8 to TRBJ2-2; the match to TRBD2 covers 14 bases. The sample consisted of blood. CDR3 amino acids: CASSLPGLAGAGELFF. CDR3 DNA sequence: TGTGCCAGCAGCTTGCCGGGACTAGCGGGAGCCGGGGAGCTGTTTTTT.